The clone carrying this T cell receptor beta chain came up many times. Its antigen is unknown. TCRdb used MiXCR to reprocess the reads, holding one entry per CDR3 protein. The table has about 310,000 distinct CDR3 sequences, roughly a tenth seen once. This sample was taken from a study of T cell repertoires in cytomegalovirus infection. Trimming left V 0 bases short and J 0 bases short, with 6 bases between. The CDR3 extends over 15 amino acids. Germline V gives CDR1 DFQATT, CDR2 SNEGSKA (reference sequence). Study-wide results and caveats: CMV carriers having the relevant HLA were flagged by cumulative public TCR beta family frequency.

The V call is TRBV20-1, the J call TRBJ2-6, with D hard to call. This TCR derives from a human donor in good health (CMV status not recorded). Some clones in this sample may be carry-over from other donors' samples. Sequencing was performed on PBMCs. The CDR3 DNA follows: TGCAGTGCTAGAGATCTGAGCTCTGGGGCCAACGTCCTGACTTTC. Its translation: CSARDLSSGANVLTF.